Listed below are T cell receptor beta chains from one sample, sequenced in a study of cytomegalovirus exposure and HLA in healthy donors. Measured with immunoSEQ multiplex PCR; TCRdb has only the in-frame clones, and not every one. The data contain some 150,000 clones, approximately 80% of them seen just once; the ten biggest clones take up 1.4% to 1.5%. Sequenced input: PBMCs. All receptors derive from a male donor in good health and CMV-seronegative. CDR3s include the opening cysteine and the closing phenylalanine or tryptophan. D genes are given only for firm matches. Rows give clone size only sometimes, using once, few, many, or a class for an expanded clone.

size,V,D,J,DNA,CDR3
-,TRBV5-1,TRBD1,TRBJ2-1,TGCGCCAGCAGCTTAGGACAGGGATGGGTTGAGCAGTTCTTC,CASSLGQGWVEQFF
-,TRBV28,TRBD1,TRBJ2-5,TGTGCCAGCAGTTTTACAGGGGGGAAAGAGACCCAGTACTTC,CASSFTGGKETQYF
-,TRBV5-4,-,TRBJ2-3,TGTGCCAGCTCCAGTGGGCAGCGGGGCACAGATACGCAGTATTTT,CASSSGQRGTDTQYF
-,TRBV7-2,-,TRBJ1-3,TGTGCCAGCAGCTTAGTAGTGTCGGGGTTTGGAAACACCATATATTTT,CASSLVVSGFGNTIYF
-,TRBV21-1,-,TRBJ2-3,TGTGCCAGCAGCAAAAATACTAGCGGGCCCAGCACAGATACGCAGTATTTT,CASSKNTSGPSTDTQYF
-,TRBV9,TRBD2,TRBJ2-1,TGTGCCAGCAGCGTATGGGTAACGGGGGGGCCAGGGAATGAGCAGTTCTTC,CASSVWVTGGPGNEQFF
-,TRBV5-1,TRBD1,TRBJ1-1,TGCGCCAGCAGCTTCTCCGGGACAGCGCTGAACACTGAAGCTTTCTTT,CASSFSGTALNTEAFF
-,TRBV7-2,TRBD2,TRBJ2-1,TGTGCCAGCAGCCCGCCGTGGACTAGGCATGAGCAGTTCTTC,CASSPPWTRHEQFF
-,TRBV9,-,TRBJ1-1,TGTGCCAGCAGCGTTTCCCCACAGAACACTGAAGCTTTCTTT,CASSVSPQNTEAFF
-,TRBV29-1,TRBD2,TRBJ2-3,TGCAGCGTTGGGCCCTTAGCGGGAGAGGGAGATACGCAGTATTTT,CSVGPLAGEGDTQYF
once,TRBV19,TRBD1,TRBJ1-5,TGTGCCAGTAGTATTAGGGACAGGGGAAGTGGCAATCAGCCCCAGCATTTT,CASSIRDRGSGNQPQHF
-,TRBV4-2,-,TRBJ2-1,TGTGCCAGCAGCCAAGATACGGGAGCGAATTACGATGAGCAGTTCTTC,CASSQDTGANYDEQFF
-,TRBV9,TRBD1,TRBJ2-2,TGTGCCAGCAGTCGGGACAGGGCGGGGACCGGGGAGCTGTTTTTT,CASSRDRAGTGELFF